The rows below give T cell receptor beta chains drawn from one sample of a study of cytomegalovirus exposure and HLA in healthy donors. The protocol was immunoSEQ multiplex PCR, while the TCRdb copy is restricted to in-frame clones and leaves out a portion. The sample lists 150,000 to 200,000 clones; about 80% were seen once. Specimen: PBMCs. Receptors were obtained from a woman aged 25 to 39 in good health and CMV-seronegative. CDR3s include the opening cysteine and the closing phenylalanine or tryptophan. A D gene is named only where the DNA matches it firmly. The size field is filled for only some rows; it gives once, few, many or a size class.

>13|TRBJ2-1|TRBV25-1|-|TRBD2
TGTGCCAGCAGTGAGCAGTGGGGGGAGGGGCAGTTCTTC
CASSEQWGEGQFF
>12|TRBJ1-2|TRBV6-5|-|-
TGTGCCAGCAGTTATGGAGACTATGGCTACACCTTC
CASSYGDYGYTF
>17|TRBJ2-1|TRBV6-1|once|-
TGTGCCAGCAGTGGACCCCTCGCGGGGGCCCACTACAATGAGCAGTTCTTC
CASSGPLAGAHYNEQFF
>17|TRBJ2-1|TRBV5-1|once|TRBD2
TGCGCCAGCAGCCCGGGGGGAGGCAGTATAGCCTACAATGAGCAGTTCTTC
CASSPGGGSIAYNEQFF
>17|TRBJ2-5|TRBV5-6|-|TRBD2
TGTGCCAGCAGCTCAACCGATAGACTAGCAGAAATGGAGACCCAGTACTTC
CASSSTDRLAEMETQYF
>14|TRBJ2-5|TRBV2|-|-
TGTGCCAGCATCCGCGGGACGTACCAAGAGACCCAGTACTTC
CASIRGTYQETQYF
>15|TRBJ2-1|TRBV7-9|-|TRBD2
TGTGCCAGCAGCTTACTAGGCGGGGGGTACAATGAGCAGTTCTTC
CASSLLGGGYNEQFF
>20|TRBJ2-1|TRBV5-1|-|TRBD2
TGCGCCAGCAGCGTCCGCGGCAGACCACTAGCGGGGGTGCAATACAATGAGCAGTTCTTC
CASSVRGRPLAGVQYNEQFF
>14|TRBJ2-5|TRBV18|-|-
TGTGCCAGCTCACCCGGACAGATACAAGAGACCCAGTACTTC
CASSPGQIQETQYF
>16|TRBJ2-7|TRBV18|-|TRBD1
TGTGCCAGCTCACCACCGACAGGGGGAGGTCGTTGGGAGCAGTACTTC
CASSPPTGGGRWEQYF
>13|TRBJ2-3|TRBV6-5|-|-
TGTGCCAGCCAGGGGACAAGCACAGATACGCAGTATTTT
CASQGTSTDTQYF
>15|TRBJ2-1|TRBV6-5|few|TRBD2
TGTGCCAGCAGACGAGCGGGGGTCATAACTAATGAGCAGTTCTTC
CASRRAGVITNEQFF
>15|TRBJ2-1|TRBV19|-|TRBD2
TGTGCCAGCGCCCCACTAGCGGGCTGGACGAACGAGCAGTTCTTC
CASAPLAGWTNEQFF
>15|TRBJ1-2|TRBV4-1|-|-
TGCGCCAGCAGCCAAGGGGCAGGGGCTGACTATGGCTACACCTTC
CASSQGAGADYGYTF
>15|TRBJ1-1|TRBV7-9|-|TRBD1
TGTGCCAGCAGCTTTTCGGACAGGGAAAGGGCTGAAGCTTTCTTT
CASSFSDRERAEAFF
>17|TRBJ2-1|TRBV7-9|few|-
TGTGCCAGCAGCCCAACACAACCGACTGAAGCCTACAATGAGCAGTTCTTC
CASSPTQPTEAYNEQFF
>16|TRBJ2-2|TRBV5-4|once|TRBD1
TGTGCCAGCAGTAATTACGCACAGGGGGCCACCGGGGAGCTGTTTTTT
CASSNYAQGATGELFF
>13|TRBJ1-5|TRBV7-2|-|-
TGTGCCAGCACCATCGGAGGAAATCAGCCCCAGCATTTT
CASTIGGNQPQHF
>15|TRBJ2-2|TRBV5-1|-|TRBD1
TGCGCCAGCAGCGTGGACAGGTCGTACACCGGGGAGCTGTTTTTT
CASSVDRSYTGELFF
>16|TRBJ2-1|TRBV6-6|-|-
TGTGCCAGCAGTTACGGAGGGATAGGTGGATACAATGAGCAGTTCTTC
CASSYGGIGGYNEQFF
>12|TRBJ2-7|TRBV6-1|few|TRBD1
TGTGCCGCAGGAGACAGGGGCTACGAGCAGTACTTC
CAAGDRGYEQYF
>13|TRBJ1-6|TRBV25-1|-|TRBD1
TGTGCCTTTGCCCAGGGACAGGTCTTCGCCCTCCACTTT
CAFAQGQVFALHF
>15|TRBJ2-2|TRBV10-1|few|-
TGCGCCAGCAGTTCCACCGTACCCGGGTACGGGGAGCTGTTTTTT
CASSSTVPGYGELFF
>15|TRBJ2-7|TRBV5-6|-|-
TGTGCCAGCAGCCTTGACAGAAAGGGTACCTACGAGCAGTACTTC
CASSLDRKGTYEQYF
>16|TRBJ1-1|TRBV2|few|TRBD1
TGTGCCAGCAGTGAACCTAGACAGGGATTGAACACTGAAGCTTTCTTT
CASSEPRQGLNTEAFF
>11|TRBJ1-4|TRBV27|-|-
TGTGCCAGCAGTCCTGGACAGCGACTGTTTTTT
CASSPGQRLFF
>14|TRBJ2-1|TRBV7-3|-|TRBD2
TGTGCCAGCAGTCCGGACGGGGGGGCCTATGAGCAGTTCTTC
CASSPDGGAYEQFF
>14|TRBJ1-5|TRBV19|-|TRBD1
TGTGCCAGTAGTATAGGGACAGGGGGTGAGCTCCAGCATTTT
CASSIGTGGELQHF
>12|TRBJ1-1|TRBV5-4|-|-
TGTGCCAGCAGCTTAGAGGGCACTGAAGCTTTCTTT
CASSLEGTEAFF
>18|TRBJ2-5|TRBV15|-|-
TGTGCCACCAGCAGAGGGATCCTGCGAGACAGGTTTTTTCCCACCCAGTACTTC
CATSRGILRDRFFPTQYF
>17|TRBJ1-1|TRBV7-9|few|TRBD1
TGTGCCAGCAGCTCGCTACAGACAGGGGGTTTGAACACTGAAGCTTTCTTT
CASSSLQTGGLNTEAFF
>11|TRBJ2-7|TRBV6-5|-|-
TGTGCCAGCAGCCCTGGCGGTCCGCAGTACTTC
CASSPGGPQYF
>16|TRBJ1-5|TRBV27|-|TRBD1
TGTGCCAGCAGTTCCTGGACAGGGTCGGGCAATCAGCCCCAGCATTTT
CASSSWTGSGNQPQHF
>15|TRBJ1-2|TRBV11-2|-|TRBD1
TGTGCCAGCAGCATATCGGACAGGACAATAGGTGGCTACACCTTC
CASSISDRTIGGYTF
>16|TRBJ1-4|TRBV14|-|TRBD1
TGTGCCAGCAGCCAACCCGACAGGGCCGAGAATGAAAAACTGTTTTTT
CASSQPDRAENEKLFF
>17|TRBJ1-2|TRBV5-1|-|-
TGCGCCAGCAGCTTGTCGGCAGGGGCCCCGTCTCTCTATGGCTACACCTTC
CASSLSAGAPSLYGYTF
>18|TRBJ2-7|TRBV2|-|-
TGTGCCAGCAGTGAAGGAGGTGGACTCGGGGATCCCTCCTACGAGCAGTACTTC
CASSEGGGLGDPSYEQYF
>15|TRBJ1-2|TRBV2|few|TRBD1
TGTGCCAGCAGCCTCACCTCGGGGACAGGGGATGGCTACACCTTC
CASSLTSGTGDGYTF
>15|TRBJ2-7|TRBV11-2|-|-
TGTGCCAGCAGCTTGCGGACACGTTCTTCCTACGAGCAGTACTTC
CASSLRTRSSYEQYF
>14|TRBJ2-7|TRBV4-1|-|TRBD1
TGCGCCAGCAGCCAAAGGACAGGGGCCTACGAGCAGTACTTC
CASSQRTGAYEQYF
>10|TRBJ2-3|TRBV29-1|-|-
TGCAGCGAGGGGACAGATACGCAGTATTTT
CSEGTDTQYF
>14|TRBJ2-7|TRBV7-8|-|TRBD2
TGTGCCAGCAGCTTAACTAGCGGGACGTACGAGCAGTACTTC
CASSLTSGTYEQYF
>14|TRBJ1-6|TRBV30|once|-
TGTGCCTGGAGTTGGGCAGGGAACAATTCACCCCTCCACTTT
CAWSWAGNNSPLHF
>17|TRBJ2-2|TRBV6-4|-|TRBD2
TGTGCCAGCAGTCCACTAGCGGGGGGGCCTTCTTGGAGGGAGCTGTTTTTT
CASSPLAGGPSWRELFF
>14|TRBJ2-7|TRBV5-4|-|TRBD2
TGTGCCAGCAGCCCGGGACTAGCGGGGTACGAGCAGTACTTC
CASSPGLAGYEQYF
>12|TRBJ2-7|TRBV2|-|-
TGTGCCAGCAGTGACGGAGAATACGAGCAGTACTTC
CASSDGEYEQYF
>17|TRBJ1-1|TRBV7-9|-|TRBD1
TGTTCCAGCACGGTATCGTTTGAGGGACAGCTGAACACTGAAGCTTTCTTT
CSSTVSFEGQLNTEAFF
>14|TRBJ2-3|TRBV29-1|-|-
TGCAGCGTTGTGGATAGCCTTAGCACAGATACGCAGTATTTT
CSVVDSLSTDTQYF
>14|TRBJ2-7|TRBV15|-|TRBD1
TGTGCCACCAGTCTTAGGGACAGGGGCTACGAGCAGTACTTC
CATSLRDRGYEQYF
>12|TRBJ2-7|TRBV2|-|-
TGTGCCAGCAGTGGAACAGCTTACGAGCAGTACTTC
CASSGTAYEQYF
>14|TRBJ2-2|TRBV7-9|-|TRBD1
TGTGCCAGCAGCTCTGGGGGACAGTTCGGGGAGCTGTTTTTT
CASSSGGQFGELFF
>17|TRBJ2-1|TRBV5-1|-|TRBD1
TGCGCCAGCAGCTTAACCCAAATGGCAGGGGGCAGAGATGAGCAGTTCTTC
CASSLTQMAGGRDEQFF
>14|TRBJ2-2|TRBV13|few|-
TGTGCCAGCAGCTTAGACCCAGACACCGGGGAGCTGTTTTTT
CASSLDPDTGELFF
>16|TRBJ2-7|TRBV4-3|-|TRBD2
TGCGCCAGCAGCCAAGGCACCAGCGGGGTACCCTACGAGCAGTACTTC
CASSQGTSGVPYEQYF
>13|TRBJ1-1|TRBV29-1|-|TRBD1
TGCAGCGGTCGACAGGGGTTAGGCACTGAAGCTTTCTTT
CSGRQGLGTEAFF